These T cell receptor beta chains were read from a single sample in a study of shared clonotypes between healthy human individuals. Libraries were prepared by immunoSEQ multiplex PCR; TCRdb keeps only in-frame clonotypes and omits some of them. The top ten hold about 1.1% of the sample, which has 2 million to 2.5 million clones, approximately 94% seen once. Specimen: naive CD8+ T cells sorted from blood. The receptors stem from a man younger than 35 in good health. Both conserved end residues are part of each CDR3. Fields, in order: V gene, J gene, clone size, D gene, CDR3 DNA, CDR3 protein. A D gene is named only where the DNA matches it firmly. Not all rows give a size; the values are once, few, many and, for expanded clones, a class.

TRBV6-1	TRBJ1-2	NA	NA	TGTGCCAGCAGTCAGAGAGGGGCTAGCTATGGCTACACCTTC	CASSQRGASYGYTF
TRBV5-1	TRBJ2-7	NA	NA	TGCGCCAGCAGTTTACCCGGGGGCTCCTACGAGCAGTACTTC	CASSLPGGSYEQYF
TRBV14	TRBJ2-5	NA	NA	TGTGCCAGCCATACAGGGATCGGGGAAGAGACCCAGTACTTC	CASHTGIGEETQYF
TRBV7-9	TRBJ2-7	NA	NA	TGTGCCAGCAGCCCGACTGGAAAGGACGAGCAGTACTTC	CASSPTGKDEQYF
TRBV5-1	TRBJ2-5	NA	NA	TGCGCCAGCAGCTCCGGGGACAGCGGGGGATTTTGGGAGACCCAGTACTTC	CASSSGDSGGFWETQYF
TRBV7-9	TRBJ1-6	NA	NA	TGTGCCAGCAGCCATCGGGGAGGGGATAATTCACCCCTCCACTTT	CASSHRGGDNSPLHF
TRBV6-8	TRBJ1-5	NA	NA	TGTGCCAGCAGTTACGCGTTTCTTTATTGCAATCAGCCCCAGCATTTT	CASSYAFLYCNQPQHF
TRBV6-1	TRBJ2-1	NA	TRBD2	TGTGCCAGCAGTGAACCTGCGGGGGGGATCCATGAGCAGTTCTTC	CASSEPAGGIHEQFF
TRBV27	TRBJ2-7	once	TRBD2	TGTGCCAGCAGTTCATCACTAGCGGGACGGGGCGAGCAGTACTTC	CASSSSLAGRGEQYF
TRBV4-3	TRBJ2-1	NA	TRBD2	TGCGCCAGCAGCCAAGGTCCGGGGCGGGAGGGCAATGAGCAGTTCTTC	CASSQGPGREGNEQFF
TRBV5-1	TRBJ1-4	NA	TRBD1	TGCGCCAGCAGCGTCCGGGACAGGGGGATACGTGAAAAACTGTTTTTT	CASSVRDRGIREKLFF
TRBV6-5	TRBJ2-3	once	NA	TGTGCCAGCAGTTATGGGCCATCGGATACGCAGTATTTT	CASSYGPSDTQYF
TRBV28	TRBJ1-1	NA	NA	TGTGCCAGCAGTGACAGACTTTACACTGAAGCTTTCTTT	CASSDRLYTEAFF
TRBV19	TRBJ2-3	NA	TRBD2	TGTGCCAGTAAAGATAGCGGGGCCGATACGCAGTATTTT	CASKDSGADTQYF
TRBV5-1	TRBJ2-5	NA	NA	TGCGCCAGCAGCTTGTGGGCGGGGGAGACCCAGTACTTC	CASSLWAGETQYF
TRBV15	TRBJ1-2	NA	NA	TGTGCCACCAGCAGAGCGTCCGAAGTAGGTGGCTACACCTTC	CATSRASEVGGYTF